These 21 T cell receptor beta chains were sequenced from one sample in a study of T-cell reconstitution after alpha-beta-depleted transplantation in children. Molecular barcoding with unique molecular identifiers was used for the TCRbeta library. TCRdb called the PCR reads again in MiXCR, with one record for every CDR3 protein. The repertoire has about 90,000 distinct CDR3 sequences, roughly 15% of them found once; the top ten carry roughly a fifth. The sequences come from PBMCs, mostly from graft donor cells, collected 180 days after TCRalphabeta/CD19-depleted stem cell transplant. The receptor set was obtained from a male patient aged 2-15 years who had a stem cell transplant for acute lymphoblastic leukemia, so the T cells may come from the graft donor.

The CDR3 sequence is CAISDFPTWTSYEQYF. The CDR3 bases are TGTGCCATCAGCGACTTTCCTACATGGACCTCCTACGAGCAGTACTTC. This chain joins TRBV10-3 and TRBJ2-7, with no clear D. Germline assignment: CDR1 ENHRY and CDR2 SYGVKD. Trimming shortened V by 6 bases and J by 0 bases, and 18 bases separated the two germline ends. The CDR3 loop spans 16 amino acids.

There are a few counts of this clonotype. The rearrangement joins TRBV4-3 to TRBJ2-2; D is unresolved. The CDR3 covers 16 residues. V lost 4 bases and J 4 bases, leaving 16 bases between the germline ends. Germline-derived CDR1 and CDR2 are LGHNA and YSLEER. In DNA form, the CDR3 reads TGCGCCAGCAGCCCCCGGTCGACGACGGGCACCGGGGAGCTGTTTTTT. Amino acids: CASSPRSTTGTGELFF.

This chain uses TRBV5-1 with TRBJ1-6; possible D gene TRBD1, 5 bases. V was clipped by 2 bases and J by 10 bases, with 13 bases between them. Germline V gene sequence: CDR1 SGHRS, CDR2 YFSETQ. The CDR3 extends over 14 amino acids. CDR3 sequence: CASSFQGSGSPLHF. In DNA form, the CDR3 reads TGCGCCAGCAGCTTCCAGGGTTCGGGATCACCCCTCCACTTT.

The V call is TRBV20-1, the J call TRBJ1-1; 7 positions agree with TRBD1. This CDR3 spans 13 amino acids. In germline, CDR1 is DFQATT, CDR2 SNEGSKA (reference sequence). V was pared by 3 bases and J by 5 bases, with 6 bases of the junction left unmatched. DNA for the CDR3: TGCAGTGCTAGGACAGGGAGGGGAACTGAAGCTTTCTTT. Translating gives CSARTGRGTEAFF.

In this sample, this clonotype turned up many times. The rearrangement joins TRBV20-1 to TRBJ2-6; no definite D call. The CDR3 is made up of 13 amino acids. The V end lost 6 bases, the J end lost 0 bases, and 6 bases lay between the germline ends. Germline V CDR1 and CDR2: DFQATT, SNEGSKA (reference sequence). CDR3 DNA sequence: TGCAGTGCCCCATCCTCTGGGGCCAACGTCCTGACTTTC. Translated, it gives CSAPSSGANVLTF.

This clonotype was seen a handful of times. This rearrangement joins TRBV5-1 to TRBJ2-3; TRBD2 matches at 8 bases. The length of the CDR3 is 18 residues. Germline CDR1 reads SGHRS; CDR2 reads YFSETQ. V dropped 2 bases and J dropped 1; count of bases not matched to a gene: 12. As DNA, the CDR3 is TGCGCCAGCAGCTTCTCTGGGCTAGCGCGGGGGGGCACAGATACGCAGTATTTT. This encodes CASSFSGLARGGTDTQYF.

The rearrangement uses TRBV20-1 and TRBJ1-2, with 7 bases fitting TRBD1. There are 15 residues in the CDR3. V trimming: 6 bases; J trimming: 4 bases; junction bases outside the gene matches: 14. Germline CDR1 DFQATT, CDR2 SNEGSKA (reference sequence). CDR3 sequence (DNA): TGCAGTGCCCCCCTGGGGACAGTAAACTTCTATGGCTACACCTTC. Encoded protein: CSAPLGTVNFYGYTF.

The chain carries TRBV11-3 and TRBJ2-3; 12 nucleotides match TRBD1. V trimming: 5 bases; J trimming: 1 base; junction bases outside the gene matches: 4. This CDR3 is 16 amino acids long. Looked up from germline, CDR1 is SGHNT and CDR2 is YENEEA. CDR3 sequence (DNA): TGTGCCAGCAGCGCGGGACAGGGGGCCGGCACAGATACGCAGTATTTT. Its translation: CASSAGQGAGTDTQYF.

This clonotype was seen more than once but under ten times. The V and J genes are TRBV28 and TRBJ2-5; D call uncertain. V lost 4 bases to trimming and J lost 2 bases, with 8 bases between them. This CDR3 has 13 amino acids. Germline CDR1 MDHEN, CDR2 SYDVKM. The CDR3 DNA reads TGTGCCAGCAGTTCTATCCCTCAAGAGACCCAGTACTTC. As protein: CASSSIPQETQYF.

The chain couples TRBV6-5 to TRBJ2-5; TRBD1 agrees at 7 bases. The CDR3 length is 15 residues. The V gene's germline CDR1 is MNHEY and CDR2 SVGAGI. With 2 bases clipped from V and 5 bases from J, the junction kept 8 bases outside the gene matches. CDR3 in amino acids: CASSYLGQVDETQYF. The CDR3 DNA reads TGTGCCAGCAGTTACCTTGGACAGGTGGACGAGACCCAGTACTTC.

The genes are TRBV6-5 and TRBJ2-5; 12 nucleotides agree with TRBD2. Germline V CDR1 and CDR2: MNHEY, SVGAGI. Unmatched junction bases numbered 9, after V lost 0 bases and J lost 4 bases. CDR3 length equals 18 residues. CDR3 in amino acids: CASSYSSLAGGPSETQYF. The DNA of the CDR3 is TGTGCCAGCAGTTACTCGTCCCTAGCGGGGGGGCCCTCAGAGACCCAGTACTTC.

This clonotype was counted between two and nine times. The chain couples TRBV20-1 to TRBJ1-2; D is unresolved. V shed 4 bases and J shed 2 bases, with 11 bases lying between them. The V gene's germline CDR1 is DFQATT and CDR2 SNEGSKA (reference sequence). This CDR3 is built from 13 residues. CDR3 region: CSAIGLLNYGYTF. The CDR3 coding sequence is TGCAGTGCTATAGGCCTCTTAAACTATGGCTACACCTTC.

This clonotype was recorded at least ten times. The chain uses TRBV20-1 and TRBJ2-4; D possibly corresponds to TRBD1 (7 bases). The CDR3 is 14 amino acids. Trimming took off 3 bases at V and 6 bases at J, with 15 bases between the two ends. In germline, CDR1 is DFQATT, CDR2 SNEGSKA (reference sequence). The CDR3 DNA reads as TGCAGTGCTAGGGACTACAGGGGCCGAAACATTCAGTACTTC. It is translated as CSARDYRGRNIQYF.

In this sample, this clonotype turned up a few times. This chain connects TRBV5-1 to TRBJ1-5, with D unclear. Germline assignment: CDR1 SGHRS and CDR2 YFSETQ. The CDR3 length is 13 residues. Trimming took off 6 bases at V and 0 bases at J, with 7 bases between the two ends. The CDR3 loop is CASTGGSNQPQHF. CDR3 nucleotides: TGCGCCAGCACGGGAGGTAGCAATCAGCCCCAGCATTTT.

About this clonotype itself: A much larger clone lies a single base off, so this may be a read error. The chain couples TRBV7-9 to TRBJ2-7, with 8 bases fitting TRBD1. The CDR3 contains 15 residues. V trimming: 7 bases; J trimming: 3 bases; junction bases outside the gene matches: 11. Per the germline V gene, CDR1 is SEHNR and CDR2 is FQNEAQ (reference sequence). CDR3 residues: CASIPETGVDYEQYF. CDR3 coding DNA: TGTGCCAGCATCCCTGAGACAGGGGTTGACTACGAGCAGTACTTC.

The chain uses TRBV7-9 and TRBJ2-1, with D possibly matching TRBD2 (6 bases). Germline CDR1 SEHNR, CDR2 FQNEAQ (reference sequence). The CDR3 extends over 13 amino acids. The germline V and J ends were trimmed by 6 bases and 5 bases, with 11 bases remaining between them. In DNA, the CDR3 is TGTGCCAGCAGTCGCTGGGGGGACAATGAGCAGTTCTTC. Its protein product is CASSRWGDNEQFF.

This clonotype was counted at least ten times. The chain has TRBV20-1 and TRBJ2-5; 7 nucleotides agree with TRBD1. Looked up from germline, CDR1 is DFQATT and CDR2 is SNEGSKA (reference sequence). The CDR3 extends over 14 amino acids. V trimming: 6 bases; J trimming: 1 base; junction bases outside the gene matches: 8. The CDR3, as DNA: TGCAGTGCCCGCCGGGGACAGTCCCAAGAGACCCAGTACTTC. Translated, it gives CSARRGQSQETQYF.

The sample holds many counts of this clonotype. The CDR3 DNA is TGCGCCAGCAGCTACGAACGACACATCTCCTACGAGCAGTACTTC. Translation: CASSYERHISYEQYF. The chain combines TRBV5-1 with TRBJ2-7; D not certain. Per the germline V gene, CDR1 is SGHRS and CDR2 is YFSETQ. This CDR3 region has 15 residues. V gave up 3 bases and J gave up 0 bases, with 13 bases separating them.

The chain combines TRBV19 with TRBJ2-7, with TRBD1 matching over 7 bases. V dropped 4 bases and J dropped 5; count of bases not matched to a gene: 5. The CDR3 sequence is 13 residues long. Germline V gene lookup returns CDR1 LNHDA and CDR2 SQIVND (reference sequence). The CDR3 nucleotides are TGTGCCAGTAGTAAGGGGACAGTGAACGAGCAGTACTTC. Protein product: CASSKGTVNEQYF.

At least ten counts were recorded for this clonotype. The chain combines TRBV20-1 with TRBJ1-5, with D perhaps TRBD1 (5 bases). The germline gives CDR1 DFQATT, CDR2 SNEGSKA (reference sequence). This CDR3 contains 15 residues. The germline V and J ends were trimmed by 3 bases and 2 bases, with 14 bases remaining between them. CDR3 DNA: TGCAGTGCTAGGGAGGGGAGTCGGGGCAATCAGCCCCAGCATTTT. This translates into CSAREGSRGNQPQHF.

This chain joins TRBV12-3 or TRBV12-4 and TRBJ2-1, with TRBD2 as a possible D gene (6 bases). The V end lost 4 bases, the J end lost 0 bases, and 16 bases lay between the germline ends. The CDR3 consists of 17 residues. The CDR3 loop is CASSSSRDSSSYNEQFF. The CDR3 bases are TGTGCCAGCAGTTCCTCACGGGACTCGAGCTCCTACAATGAGCAGTTCTTC.